Listed here are 25 T cell receptor beta chains from one sample, sequenced in a study of blood T cell repertoires in COVID-19. Only in-frame clones appear in the TCRdb table, and some are missing; sequencing was by immunoSEQ multiplex PCR. This sample carries 150,000 or so clones, more than 80% of them seen once, and the ten largest clones take 13%. The sequenced sample was peripheral blood. The receptors come from a man between 18 and 29 years old with COVID-19, enrolled during active disease.

V gene TRBV13 combines with J gene TRBJ2-2; weak D call: TRBD1 (6 bases). Germline V gene data show CDR1 as PRHDT and CDR2 as FYEKMQ (reference sequence). Trimming shortened V by 4 bases and J by 1 base, and 16 bases separated the two germline ends. The CDR3 covers 17 residues. In DNA, the CDR3 is TGTGCCAGCAGCTCCCCGACAGGCCTGTTGAACACCGGGGAGCTGTTTTTT. This sequence encodes CASSSPTGLLNTGELFF.

This clone has more than one count but fewer than ten. The chain combines TRBV2 with TRBJ2-2, with D unclear. Trimming removed 8 bases at V and 0 bases at J, with 10 bases between. CDR1 and CDR2 from the germline V gene are SNHLY and FYNNEI. CDR3 length equals 14 residues. As DNA, the CDR3 is TGTGCCAGCGTCGACATACCGAACACCGGGGAGCTGTTTTTT. Protein sequence: CASVDIPNTGELFF.

The CDR3 nucleotides read TGTGCCAGCCAAGGGGGCGCTGGGGCCAACGTCCTGACTTTC. Its translation: CASQGGAGANVLTF. The J gene is TRBJ2-6, the V gene TRBV6-5, with 7 bases matching TRBD1. CDR3 length equals 14 residues. V lost 8 bases, J lost 2 bases, and 3 bases stayed unmatched. The germline gives CDR1 MNHEY, CDR2 SVGAGI.

The chain combines TRBV4-2 with TRBJ2-5, with 10 bases lining up with TRBD1. Germline CDR1 and CDR2: LGHNA and YNFKEQ. There are 16 residues in the CDR3. Trimming removed 1 base from V and 0 bases from J; junction bases left unmatched: 2. This CDR3 reads CASSQGTGGNQETQYF. The CDR3 coding sequence is TGTGCCAGCAGCCAAGGGACAGGGGGGAACCAAGAGACCCAGTACTTC.

The chain recombines TRBV30 with TRBJ2-7, with D tentatively TRBD1 (6 bases). This CDR3 is 16 amino acids long. Per germline, CDR1 GTSNPN and CDR2 SVGIG (reference sequence). V lost 1 base to trimming and J lost 3 bases, with 19 bases between them. The CDR3 region has the DNA TGTGCCTGGAGTGAAAGACCTCGGGACACCTACTACGAGCAGTACTTC. Protein: CAWSERPRDTYYEQYF.

The J gene is TRBJ2-7, the V gene TRBV6-5; TRBD2 matches 10 bases. After removal of 4 bases from V and 6 bases from J, the junction contained 9 bases not matched to a gene. The CDR3 sequence is 15 residues long. Germline CDR1 MNHEY, CDR2 SVGAGI. The CDR3: CASSSAGGVKSEQYF. Written as DNA, the CDR3 is TGTGCCAGCAGTTCAGCGGGAGGGGTGAAATCCGAGCAGTACTTC.

The DNA of the CDR3 is TGTGCCAGCAGTAGGGGGAGGGTCAACTACTCCTACGAGCAGTACTTC. Its translation: CASSRGRVNYSYEQYF. The rearrangement joins TRBV2 to TRBJ2-7, with D tentatively TRBD2 (7 bases). V was cut by 5 bases and J by 0 bases, with 17 bases left in between. Germline CDR1 and CDR2: SNHLY and FYNNEI. This CDR3 has 16 amino acids.

The chain employs TRBV18 and TRBJ1-1; 10 bases match TRBD1. Trimming cost V 6 bases and J 1 base; bases outside gene matches: 8. Germline V gene lookup returns CDR1 KGHSH and CDR2 LQKENI. The CDR3 is made up of 16 amino acids. The CDR3 sequence: CASSPTGTGENTEAFF. The CDR3 nucleotides read TGTGCCAGCTCGCCAACCGGGACAGGGGAGAACACTGAAGCTTTCTTT.

This clone has only one observation. The V gene is TRBV28, the J gene TRBJ1-2; TRBD1 matches 8 bases. V lost 6 bases, J lost 4 bases, and 7 bases stayed unmatched. The CDR3 runs 14 residues. The germline V gene encodes CDR1 MDHEN and CDR2 SYDVKM. This CDR3 reads CASRSPDRVYGYTF. The CDR3 region has the DNA TGTGCCAGCAGATCCCCGGACAGGGTCTATGGCTACACCTTC.

Comments on this clone: At one of its ends the junction is not consistent with the germline gene, which may arise from a read error. CDR3 residues: CATQTAFATNEKLLF. The CDR3 DNA reads as TGTGCCACCCAAACGGCATTTGCAACTAATGAAAAACTGCTTTTT. This chain uses TRBV5-4 with TRBJ1-4; no firm D call. Germline CDR1 is SGHNT and CDR2 is YYREEE (reference sequence). There are 15 residues in the CDR3.

V usage is TRBV13 and J usage is TRBJ2-4, with D possibly being TRBD2 (6 bases). Germline CDR1 and CDR2: PRHDT and FYEKMQ (reference sequence). This CDR3 region has 16 residues. V gave up 6 bases and J gave up 4 bases, with 19 bases separating them. The chain's CDR3 is CASSSYTPGLKNIQYF. CDR3 DNA sequence: TGTGCCAGCAGTTCTTACACCCCGGGACTTAAAAACATTCAGTACTTC.

The chain employs TRBV10-1 and TRBJ2-7, with 10 nucleotides matching TRBD2. The CDR3 has 14 residues. Trimming at V came to 6 bases and at J to 5 bases, leaving 7 bases not matched to a gene. The germline gives CDR1 WNHNN, CDR2 SYGVQD (reference sequence). Written as DNA, the CDR3 is TGCGCCAGCAGCCCTAGCGGGAGCCCCCACGAGCAGTACTTC. Its translation: CASSPSGSPHEQYF.

The chain couples TRBV19 to TRBJ2-6; unclear D gene. Germline CDR1 is LNHDA and CDR2 is SQIVND (reference sequence). The CDR3 length is 16 residues. V was trimmed by 7 bases and J by 2 bases, leaving 15 bases between them. DNA of the CDR3: TGTGCCAGTAACGAAGGAGCCGGCGCTGGGGCCAACGTCCTGACTTTC. This codes for CASNEGAGAGANVLTF.

This clone was seen only once. The CDR3 sequence is CASREQGAGEQYF. CDR3 in DNA: TGTGCCAGCAGAGAACAGGGGGCGGGCGAGCAGTACTTC. The rearrangement joins TRBV28 to TRBJ2-7; 9 bases align to TRBD1. With 6 bases clipped from V and 6 bases from J, the junction kept 6 bases outside the gene matches. The germline V gene has CDR1 MDHEN and CDR2 SYDVKM. The CDR3 runs to 13 residues.

The chain couples TRBV18 to TRBJ2-5, with 9 bases matching TRBD2. The CDR3 contains 15 residues. Germline lookup yields CDR1 KGHSH and CDR2 LQKENI. The V segment lost 0 bases and the J segment 2 bases; nucleotides outside the gene matches: 1. CDR3 sequence reads: CASSPPTSGQETQYF. As DNA, the CDR3 is TGTGCCAGCTCACCACCGACTAGCGGTCAAGAGACCCAGTACTTC.

This chain joins TRBV19 and TRBJ2-7, with TRBD2 as a possible D gene (5 bases). The CDR3 loop spans 15 amino acids. The germline CDR1 and CDR2 sequences are LNHDA and SQIVND (reference sequence). Trimming took off 5 bases at V and 0 bases at J, with 14 bases between the two ends. As DNA, the CDR3 is TGTGCCAGTAGTTCTTCCCCGGGATTCTCCTACGAGCAGTACTTC. Protein sequence: CASSSSPGFSYEQYF.

The gene calls are TRBV4-3 and TRBJ2-3; the match to TRBD2 covers 10 bases. V lost 0 bases, J lost 3 bases, and 12 bases stayed unmatched. CDR1 and CDR2 (germline): LGHNA, YSLEER. There are 19 residues in the CDR3. CDR3 loop: CASSQEGLAGATGTDTQYF. As DNA, the CDR3 is TGCGCCAGCAGCCAAGAAGGCCTAGCGGGAGCCACAGGTACAGATACGCAGTATTTT.

The chain has TRBV28 and TRBJ2-2; tentatively, D is TRBD2 (7 bases). CDR3 length equals 16 residues. The germline gives CDR1 MDHEN, CDR2 SYDVKM. The germline V and J ends were trimmed by 5 bases and 4 bases, with 17 bases remaining between them. CDR3 DNA: TGTGCCAGCAGTCGAGGGGGGGCTACCCTCACCGGGGAGCTGTTTTTT. It is translated as CASSRGGATLTGELFF.

This chain uses TRBV5-6 with TRBJ2-7, with TRBD2 matching 8 bases. CDR3 length equals 12 residues. The trim removed 4 bases at V and 6 bases at J, leaving 3 bases unmatched. The germline V gene encodes CDR1 SGHDT and CDR2 YYEEEE. CDR3 region: CASSPGGGEQYF. The CDR3 DNA is TGTGCCAGCAGCCCGGGGGGGGGCGAGCAGTACTTC.

V and J are TRBV11-3 and TRBJ2-1; D is ambiguous. This CDR3 has 15 amino acids. Trimming removed 1 base at V and 0 bases at J, with 7 bases between. CDR1 and CDR2 from the germline V gene are SGHNT and YENEEA. The CDR3 sequence is CASSLGWSSYNEQFF. For the CDR3, the DNA is TGTGCCAGCAGCTTAGGGTGGAGCTCCTACAATGAGCAGTTCTTC.

The rearrangement uses TRBV29-1 and TRBJ2-3; D may be TRBD1 (6 bases). V was cut by 5 bases and J by 5 bases, with 17 bases left in between. The CDR3 runs to 14 residues. Looked up from germline, CDR1 is SQVTM and CDR2 is ANQGSEA. The CDR3 region is CSVPGGQIKDTQYF. CDR3 nucleotides: TGCAGCGTTCCTGGGGGCCAGATTAAAGATACGCAGTATTTT.

This chain uses TRBV29-1 with TRBJ2-5; 8 bases map to TRBD2. This CDR3 region has 14 residues. CDR1 is SQVTM and CDR2 is ANQGSEA in the germline V gene. V lost 6 bases, J lost 5 bases, and 11 bases stayed unmatched. CDR3 loop: CSVGAGEGGETQYF. In DNA, the CDR3 is TGCAGCGTGGGAGCGGGAGAGGGTGGGGAGACCCAGTACTTC.

CDR3 amino acids: CASSIASRLSETQYF. Written as DNA, the CDR3 is TGTGCCAGTAGTATAGCTAGCAGGCTGTCAGAGACCCAGTACTTC. The chain couples TRBV19 to TRBJ2-5; maybe TRBD2 (5 bases). Trimming stripped 1 base from V and 4 bases from J, with 13 bases between. The CDR3 spans 15 residues. Germline CDR1 is LNHDA and CDR2 is SQIVND (reference sequence).

The V and J genes are TRBV7-9 and TRBJ2-2, with 7 bases identical to TRBD1. The ends lost 4 bases at V and 0 bases at J; junction bases unmatched: 2. The CDR3 sequence is 15 residues long. CDR1 is SEHNR and CDR2 is FQNEAQ in the germline V gene (reference sequence). This CDR3 is CASSWDSANTGELFF. The CDR3 nucleotides read TGTGCCAGCAGCTGGGACAGCGCGAACACCGGGGAGCTGTTTTTT. Complete variable domain (other parts from reference TRBV7-9 and TRBJ2-2): DTGVSQNPRHKITKRGQNVTFRCDPISEHNRLYWYRQTLGQGPEFLTYFQNEAQLEKSRLLSDRFSAERPKGSFSTLEIQRTEQGDSAMYLCASSWDSANTGELFFGEGSRLTVL.

V usage is TRBV5-1 and J usage is TRBJ2-6, with D unresolved. This CDR3 region has 14 residues. Germline CDR1 and CDR2: SGHRS and YFSETQ. V was clipped by 3 bases and J by 0 bases, with 4 bases between them. In DNA, the CDR3 is TGCGCCAGCAGCTCGAGCTCTGGGGCCAACGTCCTGACTTTC. The encoded protein is CASSSSSGANVLTF.